This passage covers 31 T cell receptor beta chains from one sample sequenced in a study of blood T cell repertoires in COVID-19. Sequenced by immunoSEQ multiplex PCR; TCRdb stores in-frame clones only, minus some. The table has about 200,000 clones, roughly 90% seen once. Source material: peripheral blood. These receptors were obtained from a woman aged 40 to 49 who had recovered from COVID-19.

This rearrangement joins TRBV5-1 to TRBJ2-7, with TRBD2 matching over 14 bases. CDR1 and CDR2 (germline): SGHRS, YFSETQ. This CDR3 spans 15 amino acids. The junction had 6 bases not matched to a gene; V was cut back by 3 bases and J by 7 bases. The CDR3, as DNA: TGCGCCAGCAGCTCGGGACTAGCGGGAGAAGGGGAGCAGTACTTC. Amino acid sequence: CASSSGLAGEGEQYF.

The J gene is TRBJ2-7, the V gene TRBV6-6, with TRBD2 as a possible D gene (6 bases). The CDR3 spans 13 residues. Germline assignment: CDR1 MNHNY and CDR2 SVGAGI (reference sequence). The V gene lost 5 bases and the J gene lost 6 bases, with 14 bases spanning the gap. The CDR3 sequence: CASSPREFGEQYF. The CDR3 DNA follows: TGTGCCAGCAGTCCCCGGGAGTTTGGCGAGCAGTACTTC.

The chain is built from TRBV7-8 and TRBJ1-1, with TRBD1 as a possible D gene (5 bases). The CDR3 spans 13 residues. Trimming took off 5 bases at V and 5 bases at J, with 12 bases between the two ends. Germline V CDR1 and CDR2: SGHVS, FQNEAQ. CDR3 in amino acids: CASSLSGGTEAFF. CDR3 DNA: TGTGCCAGCAGCCTCTCCGGGGGTACTGAAGCTTTCTTT.

V is TRBV5-1 and J is TRBJ1-2; 8 bases map to TRBD1. This CDR3 has 16 amino acids. J was trimmed by 0 bases and V by 0 bases; bases with no gene match: 4. Per germline, CDR1 SGHRS and CDR2 YFSETQ. The DNA of the CDR3 is TGCGCCAGCAGCTTGGACAGGGGGGTTACTAACTATGGCTACACCTTC. This gives the protein CASSLDRGVTNYGYTF.

V usage is TRBV7-2 and J usage is TRBJ2-3; D not certain. Germline-derived CDR1 and CDR2 are SGHTA and FQGNSA. CDR3 size: 12 residues. V gave up 3 bases and J gave up 8 bases, with 9 bases separating them. The DNA of the CDR3 is TGTGCCAGCAGCTTTCTCTATAGTACGCAGTATTTT. Its translation is CASSFLYSTQYF.

The rearrangement joins TRBV19 to TRBJ2-3; 7 bases fit TRBD2. The J segment lost 4 bases and the V segment lost 6 bases, leaving 4 bases of the junction unmatched. CDR3 size: 13 residues. Germline CDR1 reads LNHDA; CDR2 reads SQIVND (reference sequence). DNA of the CDR3: TGTGCCAGTAGAGGACTAGAGCCAGATACGCAGTATTTT. Translating it yields CASRGLEPDTQYF.

The chain is built from TRBV5-4 and TRBJ1-2; 8 nucleotides match TRBD1. The ends lost 0 bases at V and 6 bases at J; junction bases unmatched: 4. The CDR3 extends over 14 amino acids. Per germline, CDR1 SGHNT and CDR2 YYREEE (reference sequence). CDR3 nucleotides: TGTGCCAGCAGCTTGGCAGCGGGACAGGATGGCTACACCTTC. The encoded protein is CASSLAAGQDGYTF.

This clone occurred once. The chain uses TRBV14 and TRBJ1-1; D ambiguous. The CDR3 has 16 residues. The germline V gene has CDR1 SGHDN and CDR2 FVKESK. Trimming removed 2 bases at V and 4 bases at J, with 17 bases between. CDR3 residues: CASSQSPPAGSTEAFF. The DNA of the CDR3 is TGTGCCAGCAGCCAAAGCCCCCCAGCAGGTAGCACTGAAGCTTTCTTT.

The chain couples TRBV4-3 to TRBJ2-1, with 7 bases that match TRBD2. With 0 bases clipped from V and 4 bases from J, the junction kept 21 bases outside the gene matches. Germline assignment: CDR1 LGHNA and CDR2 YSLEER. The CDR3 extends over 21 amino acids. In DNA, the CDR3 is TGCGCCAGCAGCCAAGATTCTGCGGGGGATCAGCGGGAAGGGGCTTACAATGAGCAGTTCTTC. Translation gives CASSQDSAGDQREGAYNEQFF.

CDR3 in amino acids: CAFRRTNVLTF. The CDR3 bases are TGTGCCTTCCGTCGTACCAACGTCCTGACTTTC. The genes are TRBV30 and TRBJ2-6; D call uncertain. Germline V gives CDR1 GTSNPN, CDR2 SVGIG (reference sequence). V shed 7 bases and J shed 8 bases, with 9 bases lying between them. The CDR3 has 11 residues.

The CDR3 coding sequence is TGTGCCACCAGCAGAGATCTCGGTCAGCCCCAGCATTTT. The encoded protein is CATSRDLGQPQHF. V gene TRBV15 combines with J gene TRBJ1-5; D is undetermined. Germline CDR1 and CDR2: LNHNV and YYDKDF (reference sequence). V was trimmed by 0 bases and J by 6 bases, leaving 6 bases between them. The CDR3 is 13 amino acids.

This rearrangement joins TRBV3-1 (or the pseudogene TRBV3-2) to TRBJ1-3; D not resolved. This CDR3 region has 15 residues. Germline CDR1 reads LGHDT; CDR2 reads YNNKEL (reference sequence). Trimming took off 1 base at V and 0 bases at J, with 7 bases between the two ends. In nucleotides, the CDR3 is TGTGCCAGCAGCCAAGCGCGCATCTCTGGAAACACCATATATTTT. This encodes CASSQARISGNTIYF.

J is TRBJ1-2 and V is TRBV11-2, with TRBD1 matching over 8 bases. Germline CDR1 and CDR2: SGHAT and FQNNGV. There are 15 residues in the CDR3. Trimming removed 5 bases from V and 8 bases from J; junction bases left unmatched: 13. CDR3 DNA sequence: TGTGCCAGCAGCGTAGGGGCAGGGGGCGACGAAGGCTACACCTTC. Protein: CASSVGAGGDEGYTF.

V is TRBV7-2 and J is TRBJ2-1; D may be TRBD2 (5 bases). Per germline, CDR1 SGHTA and CDR2 FQGNSA. This CDR3 is built from 16 residues. V lost 1 base, J lost 0 bases, and 10 bases lay in between. CDR3 sequence: CASSLGAGFSYNEQFF. The CDR3 DNA reads as TGTGCCAGCAGCTTAGGTGCGGGCTTCTCCTACAATGAGCAGTTCTTC.

The chain combines TRBV3-1 (or the pseudogene TRBV3-2) with TRBJ2-2; 7 bases match TRBD1. V dropped 5 bases and J dropped 2; count of bases not matched to a gene: 20. CDR3 size: 20 residues. From germline, CDR1 is LGHDT and CDR2 YNNKEL (reference sequence). In DNA form, the CDR3 reads TGTGCCAGCAGCGAACAGGGGCACCACGCGGCAAGCATAAACACCGGGGAGCTGTTTTTT. It codes for CASSEQGHHAASINTGELFF.

The chain joins TRBV11-2 to TRBJ1-2; TRBD1 matches 8 bases. The V and J ends lost 3 bases and 2 bases, in that order; junction bases with no gene match: 11. The CDR3 length is 17 residues. Germline V lookup: CDR1 SGHAT, CDR2 FQNNGV. The CDR3 sequence is CASSFMPLRTGNYGYTF. The CDR3, as DNA: TGTGCCAGCAGCTTTATGCCCCTCCGGACAGGGAACTATGGCTACACCTTC.

The V gene is TRBV6-5, the J gene TRBJ1-1, with TRBD1 identical over 7 bases. This CDR3 has 13 residues. CDR1 and CDR2 (germline): MNHEY, SVGAGI. V shed 0 bases and J 11 bases; nucleotides not matched to a gene: 6. The CDR3 DNA reads TGTGCCAGCAGTTACTCCCTCCCGGGACAGGCTTTCTTT. Translated: CASSYSLPGQAFF.

V is TRBV5-1 and J is TRBJ2-3, with 9 positions matching TRBD1. CDR3 length: 14 residues. Germline V gene lookup returns CDR1 SGHRS and CDR2 YFSETQ. J was trimmed by 6 bases and V by 1 base; bases with no gene match: 3. DNA of the CDR3: TGCGCCAGCAGCTTGCAGGGACAGGGCGATACGCAGTATTTT. Translating gives CASSLQGQGDTQYF.

V is TRBV9 and J is TRBJ2-2; D is possibly TRBD2 (6 bases). The length of the CDR3 is 13 residues. From germline, CDR1 is SGDLS and CDR2 YYNGEE. Trimming cost V 4 bases and J 6 bases, with 10 bases left between them. CDR3 nucleotides: TGTGCCAGCAGCCTAAGACTAGCCGGGGAGCTGTTTTTT. This translates into CASSLRLAGELFF.

The V call is TRBV9, the J call TRBJ1-2; perhaps TRBD1 as D (5 bases). Germline values: CDR1 SGDLS, CDR2 YYNGEE. The CDR3 has 15 residues. V was trimmed by 0 bases and J by 7 bases, leaving 16 bases between them. CDR3 protein: CASSVDGGTISGYTF. The DNA for the CDR3 is TGTGCCAGCAGCGTAGACGGCGGGACTATAAGTGGCTACACCTTC.

The CDR3 nucleotides read TGTGCCAGCAGTTTCAGGGAGGGGCAGCCCCAGCATTTT. This codes for CASSFREGQPQHF. The chain recombines TRBV6-5 with TRBJ1-5; a weak D match, TRBD1 (5 bases). This CDR3 is 13 amino acids long. V shed 4 bases and J shed 7 bases, with 11 bases lying between them. Germline values: CDR1 MNHEY, CDR2 SVGAGI.

The chain is built from TRBV18 and TRBJ1-1; a weak D match, TRBD1 (5 bases). The CDR3 has 14 residues. Trimming removed 4 bases from V and 0 bases from J, with 9 bases in between. CDR1 KGHSH and CDR2 LQKENI come from the germline V gene. The CDR3 DNA follows: TGTGCCAGCTCACTGGGGGGGATGAACACTGAAGCTTTCTTT. Residues: CASSLGGMNTEAFF.

This chain joins TRBV5-6 and TRBJ2-1; no definite D call. CDR3 length equals 16 residues. Trimming took off 1 base at V and 0 bases at J, with 11 bases between the two ends. CDR1 SGHDT and CDR2 YYEEEE come from the germline V gene. CDR3 DNA sequence: TGTGCCAGCAGCTTGCAGGTTCACCACTCCTACAATGAGCAGTTCTTC. It specifies CASSLQVHHSYNEQFF.

The chain joins TRBV7-3 to TRBJ1-1; D remains ambiguous. The CDR3 covers 13 residues. V lost 5 bases and J 2 bases, leaving 9 bases between the germline ends. CDR1 and CDR2 (germline): SGHTA, FQGTGA. The CDR3 DNA sequence: TGTGCCAGCAGCCGATCACACAACACTGAAGCTTTCTTT. Amino acid sequence: CASSRSHNTEAFF.

This chain joins TRBV7-2 and TRBJ2-6; tentatively, D is TRBD1 (6 bases). The CDR3 consists of 19 residues. Deletions cut 3 bases from V and 1 base from J, with 19 bases between. The germline gives CDR1 SGHTA, CDR2 FQGNSA. The CDR3 nucleotides are TGTGCCAGCAGCTTCACAACAGGGTGGGTCAGATCTGGGGCCAACGTCCTGACTTTC. Protein product: CASSFTTGWVRSGANVLTF.

V is TRBV18 and J is TRBJ1-5, with D possibly being TRBD1 (5 bases). Trimming left V 5 bases short and J 5 bases short, with 16 bases between. CDR1 and CDR2 from the germline V gene are KGHSH and LQKENI. This CDR3 is built from 15 residues. CDR3 amino acids: CASSSLGVDDQPQHF. In DNA form, the CDR3 reads TGTGCCAGCTCATCCTTAGGGGTGGATGATCAGCCCCAGCATTTT.

V usage is TRBV6-1 and J usage is TRBJ1-2, with 7 nucleotides matching TRBD1. V lost 3 bases, J lost 4 bases, and 5 bases stayed unmatched. Germline assignment: CDR1 MNHNS and CDR2 SASEGT. This CDR3 has 14 amino acids. In DNA form, the CDR3 reads TGTGCCAGCAGTGATCCGGGACAGATCTATGGCTACACCTTC. It translates to CASSDPGQIYGYTF.

The V call is TRBV7-9, the J call TRBJ2-1; 9 nucleotides match TRBD2. CDR1 SEHNR and CDR2 FQNEAQ come from the germline V gene (reference sequence). The J segment lost 13 bases and the V segment lost 0 bases, leaving 4 bases of the junction unmatched. CDR3 length: 13 residues. The CDR3 region is CASSLAASGVQFF. The CDR3, as DNA: TGTGCCAGCAGCTTAGCGGCTAGCGGGGTCCAGTTCTTC.

The chain employs TRBV19 and TRBJ2-2; D is uncertain. The V gene lost 1 base and the J gene lost 8 bases, with 5 bases spanning the gap. Germline-derived CDR1 and CDR2 are LNHDA and SQIVND (reference sequence). The CDR3 extends over 12 amino acids. The CDR3: CASSIVRGELFF. The CDR3 coding sequence is TGTGCCAGTAGTATAGTTCGGGGGGAGCTGTTTTTT.

A remark on this clone: One junction end disagrees with the germline gene, perhaps due to a read error. V and J are TRBV10-3 and TRBJ2-1, with D possibly matching TRBD1 (5 bases). The germline V gene encodes CDR1 ENHRY and CDR2 SYGVKD. The CDR3 covers 14 residues. The CDR3 sequence is CATSQGDSYNEQFF. CDR3 DNA sequence: TGTGCCACCAGTCAGGGCGACTCCTACAATGAGCAGTTCTTC.

This chain uses TRBV5-6 with TRBJ2-2, with 11 bases matching TRBD2. Trimming removed 4 bases from V and 7 bases from J; junction bases left unmatched: 12. Germline-derived CDR1 and CDR2 are SGHDT and YYEEEE. This CDR3 comprises 17 residues. CDR3 protein: CASSRLAGRVGGGELFF. For the CDR3, the DNA is TGTGCCAGCAGCCGACTAGCGGGACGGGTCGGTGGCGGGGAGCTGTTTTTT. Filled out from reference TRBV5-6 and TRBJ2-2, the complete variable domain reads DAGVTQSPTHLIKTRGQQVTLRCSPKSGHDTVSWYQQALGQGPQFIFQYYEEEERQRGNFPDRFSGHQFPNYSSELNVNALLLGDSALYLCASSRLAGRVGGGELFFGEGSRLTVL.